This TCR beta chain was identified in a study of CD8 T cells in ankylosing spondylitis. The study, taken as a whole, reports: Roughly eight highly homologous variants made up a TCR beta motif that seemed to typify ankylosing spondylitis blood. Reactive arthritis synovial fluid and blood previously showed some of these motif variants.

This clonotype was seen a single time. Antigen specificity is unknown. TCRdb passed the 5' RACE reads through MiXCR, listing each CDR3 protein once. Seen here are over 700,000 distinct CDR3 sequences, 15% to 20% observed once, and the top ten hold approximately 18%. Sequenced sample: blood, either unsorted or a sorted T cell fraction (not recorded which). This TCR was sampled from a male donor with ankylosing spondylitis.

CDR3 residues: CASRGGGPGNGYTF. CDR3 DNA sequence: TGTGCCAGCAGAGGAGGTGGCCCCGGGAATGGCTACACCTTC. V usage is TRBV2 and J usage is TRBJ1-2, with D unresolved. Looked up from germline, CDR1 is SNHLY and CDR2 is FYNNEI. The V and J ends lost 6 bases and 6 bases respectively, with 17 bases between them. The CDR3 is 14 residues long.